A single sample is the source of the 19 T cell receptor beta chains below, sequenced in a study of beta chain features in type 1 diabetes. TCRB transcripts that were expressed got sequenced, as all of the isolated RNA had been reverse transcribed. TCRdb's copy holds only in-frame clones and misses some; the assay was immunoSEQ multiplex PCR. The table lists around 13,000 clones, 40% to 55% of them singletons. Material: stem cell memory CD4+ T cells from blood. The receptors come from a man between 18 and 29 years old in good health.

In its sample, this clone was seen a few times. The chain carries TRBV28 and TRBJ1-5; D possibly corresponds to TRBD1 (5 bases). V lost 7 bases to trimming and J lost 6 bases, with 19 bases between them. Per the germline V gene, CDR1 is MDHEN and CDR2 is SYDVKM. The length of the CDR3 is 15 residues. The CDR3 DNA reads TGTGCCAGCATGGCTTTCAGGGAGGTCGGTCAGCCCCAGCATTTT. This gives the protein CASMAFREVGQPQHF. Drawing the rest from reference TRBV28 and TRBJ1-5, the complete variable domain is DVKVTQSSRYLVKRTGEKVFLECVQDMDHENMFWYRQDPGLGLRLIYFSYDVKMKEKGDIPEGYSVSREKKERFSLILESASTNQTSMYLCASMAFREVGQPQHFGDGTRLSIL.

The gene calls are TRBV7-2 and TRBJ2-1; 9 nucleotides line up with TRBD1. This CDR3 comprises 17 residues. V shed 1 base, J shed 4 bases, and the junction held 8 bases outside the gene matches. Germline CDR1 is SGHTA and CDR2 is FQGNSA. CDR3 DNA sequence: TGTGCCAGCAGCTTAGGGACCGGGACAGGGATATACAATGAGCAGTTCTTC. The encoded protein is CASSLGTGTGIYNEQFF. Full variable domain (missing parts from reference TRBV7-2 and TRBJ2-1): GAGVSQSPSNKVTEKGKDVELRCDPISGHTALYWYRQSLGQGLEFLIYFQGNSAPDKSGLPSDRFSAERTGGSVSTLTIQRTQQEDSAVYLCASSLGTGTGIYNEQFFGPGTRLTVL.

This sequence joins TRBV30 and TRBJ2-1; 8 nucleotides line up with TRBD2. With 2 bases clipped from V and 6 bases from J, the junction kept 3 bases outside the gene matches. From germline, CDR1 is GTSNPN and CDR2 SVGIG (reference sequence). CDR3 length: 13 amino acids. The CDR3 DNA is TGTGCCTGGAGTATCGGGGGGGCCAATGAGCAGTTCTTC. Protein product: CAWSIGGANEQFF.

This clone turned up a few times. V usage is TRBV4-3 and J usage is TRBJ1-2, with D perhaps matching TRBD1 (5 bases). The CDR3 length is 15 residues. Trimming took 1 base from V and 2 from J, leaving 11 bases between them. Looked up from germline, CDR1 is LGHNA and CDR2 is YSLEER. The CDR3 DNA reads TGCGCCAGCAGCCAAGCCGGGGGTGGGAACTATGGCTACACCTTC. Protein product: CASSQAGGGNYGYTF.

This chain connects TRBV7-8 to TRBJ1-6; D may be TRBD1 (6 bases). CDR1 is SGHVS, CDR2 FQNEAQ, per germline. Between the trimmed V and J ends, which lost 2 bases and 5 bases, there was a span of 10 bases. CDR3 size: 15 residues. The CDR3: CASSLRGADNSPLHF. The CDR3 bases are TGTGCCAGCAGCTTACGGGGGGCTGATAATTCACCCCTCCACTTT.

This clone was observed a handful of times. This chain links TRBV7-7 with TRBJ2-2, with 11 bases matching TRBD1. The CDR3 extends over 16 amino acids. V dropped 5 bases and J dropped 3; count of bases not matched to a gene: 5. The germline gives CDR1 SSHAT, CDR2 FNYEAQ (reference sequence). Written as DNA, the CDR3 is TGTGCCAGCAGCCTACCGGACAGGGGGCACACCGGGGAGCTGTTTTTT. Its protein product is CASSLPDRGHTGELFF.

This clone showed up just a few times. CDR3 in amino acids: CASSPEGVTGELFF. DNA for the CDR3: TGTGCCAGCTCACCAGAGGGTGTAACCGGGGAGCTGTTTTTT. This chain connects TRBV18 to TRBJ2-2; weak D call: TRBD2 (5 bases). The CDR3 contains 14 residues. The ends were cut back, 2 bases at V and 5 bases at J, with 9 bases in the middle. Germline loops: CDR1 KGHSH, CDR2 LQKENI.

This chain uses TRBV27 with TRBJ1-4; weak D call: TRBD1 (6 bases). V lost 6 bases to trimming and J lost 7 bases, with 15 bases between them. The germline V gene has CDR1 MNHEY and CDR2 SMNVEV (reference sequence). The CDR3 spans 14 residues. The CDR3 bases are TGTGCCAGCAGGCTACAGGGTAGTGGTGAAAAACTGTTTTTT. Translated: CASRLQGSGEKLFF. Full variable domain (rest looked up from reference TRBV27 and TRBJ1-4): EAQVTQNPRYLITVTGKKLTVTCSQNMNHEYMSWYRQDPGLGLRQIYYSMNVEVTDKGDVPEGYKVSRKEKRNFPLILESPSPNQTSLYFCASRLQGSGEKLFFGSGTQLSVL.

This clone was seen only a few times. The chain links TRBV19 to TRBJ2-5; D unresolved. Trimming removed 6 bases at V and 2 bases at J, with 4 bases between. CDR3 length: 11 amino acids. Germline CDR1 is LNHDA and CDR2 is SQIVND (reference sequence). The CDR3 is CASSSQETQYF. The CDR3, as DNA: TGTGCCAGTAGCTCGCAAGAGACCCAGTACTTC.

The V and J genes are TRBV10-3 and TRBJ2-1; 10 bases map to TRBD2. The CDR3 has 15 amino acids. Germline V lookup: CDR1 ENHRY, CDR2 SYGVKD. With V trimmed by 6 bases and J by 5 bases, 7 bases remained unmatched. Written as DNA, the CDR3 is TGTGCCATCAGAATCAGCGGGGGGGGAGACAATGAGCAGTTCTTC. Amino acids: CAIRISGGGDNEQFF.

This chain connects TRBV7-2 to TRBJ2-2; TRBD1 aligns across 8 bases. CDR1 and CDR2 from the germline V gene are SGHTA and FQGNSA. The CDR3 is 15 amino acids. V shed 2 bases, J shed 5 bases, and the junction held 4 bases outside the gene matches. As DNA, the CDR3 is TGTGCCAGCAGCTTAACGGACAGGGAGACCGGGGAGCTGTTTTTT. Amino acid sequence: CASSLTDRETGELFF. Full variable domain (rest looked up from reference TRBV7-2 and TRBJ2-2): GAGVSQSPSNKVTEKGKDVELRCDPISGHTALYWYRQSLGQGLEFLIYFQGNSAPDKSGLPSDRFSAERTGGSVSTLTIQRTQQEDSAVYLCASSLTDRETGELFFGEGSRLTVL.

The chain has TRBV7-3 and TRBJ2-7; 8 bases fit TRBD2. The V gene end was trimmed by 5 bases and the J gene end by 2 bases; junction bases not matched to a gene: 8. This CDR3 has 15 amino acids. Germline V lookup: CDR1 SGHTA, CDR2 FQGTGA. The CDR3 DNA reads as TGTGCCAGCAGCCAAGGGGCTAGCGGGCCCTACGAGCAGTACTTC. Translated, it gives CASSQGASGPYEQYF.

The chain links TRBV19 to TRBJ1-1; 7 nucleotides agree with TRBD1. The trim removed 3 bases at V and 4 bases at J, leaving 8 bases unmatched. Germline loops: CDR1 LNHDA, CDR2 SQIVND (reference sequence). The CDR3 length is 15 residues. DNA of the CDR3: TGTGCCAGTAGTATCGGCAGGGGGTTAGGCACTGAAGCTTTCTTT. Protein: CASSIGRGLGTEAFF. The full variable domain, in which reference TRBV19 and TRBJ1-1 provide the parts outside the CDR3, is DGGITQSPKYLFRKEGQNVTLSCEQNLNHDAMYWYRQDPGQGLRLIYYSQIVNDFQKGDIAEGYSVSREKKESFPLTVTSAQKNPTAFYLCASSIGRGLGTEAFFGQGTRLTVV.

V and J are TRBV25-1 and TRBJ2-6; 8 bases fit TRBD2. J lost 0 bases, V lost 8 bases, and 3 bases had no gene match. There are 15 residues in the CDR3. Germline lookup yields CDR1 MGHDK and CDR2 SYGVNS. The CDR3 coding sequence is TGTGCCAGCGGCAGCGGGGGCTCTGGGGCCAACGTCCTGACTTTC. This encodes CASGSGGSGANVLTF.

The chain couples TRBV5-1 to TRBJ2-2, with TRBD1 matching 9 bases. The CDR3 runs 15 residues. Per germline, CDR1 SGHRS and CDR2 YFSETQ. Unmatched junction bases numbered 1, after V lost 1 base and J lost 3 bases. CDR3 DNA sequence: TGCGCCAGCAGCTTGACAGGGGGCGACACCGGGGAGCTGTTTTTT. Its protein product is CASSLTGGDTGELFF.

This sequence joins TRBV4-3 and TRBJ1-1; possibly TRBD1 for D (6 bases). The CDR3 totals 14 residues. Trimming took off 2 bases at V and 0 bases at J, with 7 bases between the two ends. Germline V lookup: CDR1 LGHNA, CDR2 YSLEER. The CDR3 sequence: CASSQQGMNTEAFF. In nucleotides, the CDR3 is TGCGCCAGCAGCCAACAGGGGATGAACACTGAAGCTTTCTTT.

The V and J genes are TRBV11-2 and TRBJ2-2; D remains ambiguous. Germline CDR1 reads SGHAT; CDR2 reads FQNNGV. This CDR3 is 13 amino acids long. V lost 2 bases and J lost 7, with 8 bases in between. The DNA of the CDR3 is TGTGCCAGCAGCTTATTTCGGAGCGGGGAGCTGTTTTTT. This gives the protein CASSLFRSGELFF.

The chain is built from TRBV7-2 and TRBJ1-2; D unclear. Trimming cost V 5 bases and J 2 bases, with 15 bases left between them. The CDR3 extends over 15 amino acids. Germline V gene data show CDR1 as SGHTA and CDR2 as FQGNSA. CDR3 sequence: CASSPEAGFNYGYTF. The CDR3 nucleotides read TGTGCCAGCAGCCCCGAGGCCGGGTTCAACTATGGCTACACCTTC.

This clone has just one count. This chain joins TRBV7-3 and TRBJ2-3; 12 bases line up with TRBD2. Germline-derived CDR1 and CDR2 are SGHTA and FQGTGA. The CDR3 sequence is 16 residues long. The V gene end was trimmed by 2 bases and the J gene end by 5 bases; junction bases not matched to a gene: 5. This CDR3 reads CASSLGLAGGIDTQYF. In DNA form, the CDR3 reads TGTGCCAGCAGCTTAGGGCTAGCGGGGGGGATAGATACGCAGTATTTT.